The present TCR beta chain was sequenced within a study of cytomegalovirus exposure and HLA in healthy donors. Study findings and constraints: Most of the TCR beta V segments (in an earlier analysis) were productive either about 87% or about 30% of the time.

In regard to this clone: Its specificity is not known.

The PCR employed 60 Vbeta primers together with 13 Jbeta primers. Clones were sequenced by immunoSEQ multiplex PCR, and TCRdb holds only the in-frame ones, with some missing. The sample has some 90,000 clones; roughly 71% are singletons. CDR1 and CDR2 (germline): MGHRA, YSYEKL. The CDR3 runs to 16 residues. Deletions cut 0 bases from V and 8 bases from J, with 14 bases between. The rearrangement links TRBV4-1 to TRBJ1-6; possibly TRBD1 for D (6 bases). The sequencing sample was made of PBMCs. The clonotype was recovered from a man aged 50 or older in good health and CMV-seronegative. CDR3 sequence reads: CASSQEGAGVDSPLHF. In DNA form, the CDR3 reads TGCGCCAGCAGCCAAGAAGGGGCAGGGGTGGATTCACCCCTCCACTTT.